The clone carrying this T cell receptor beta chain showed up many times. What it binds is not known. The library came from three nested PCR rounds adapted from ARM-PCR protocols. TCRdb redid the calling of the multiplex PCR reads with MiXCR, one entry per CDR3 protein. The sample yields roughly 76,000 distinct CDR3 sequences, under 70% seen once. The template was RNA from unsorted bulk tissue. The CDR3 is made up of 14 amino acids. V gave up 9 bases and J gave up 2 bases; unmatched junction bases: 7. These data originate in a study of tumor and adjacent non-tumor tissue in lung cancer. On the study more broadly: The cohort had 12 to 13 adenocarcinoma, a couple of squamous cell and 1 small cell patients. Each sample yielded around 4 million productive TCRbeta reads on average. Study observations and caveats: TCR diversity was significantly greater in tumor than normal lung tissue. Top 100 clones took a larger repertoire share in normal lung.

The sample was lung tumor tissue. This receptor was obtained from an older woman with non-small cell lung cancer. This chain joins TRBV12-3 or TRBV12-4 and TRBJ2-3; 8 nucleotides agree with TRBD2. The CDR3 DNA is TGTGCCAGTGCCCGGGGGGGGTACACAGATACGCAGTATTTT. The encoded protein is CASARGGYTDTQYF.